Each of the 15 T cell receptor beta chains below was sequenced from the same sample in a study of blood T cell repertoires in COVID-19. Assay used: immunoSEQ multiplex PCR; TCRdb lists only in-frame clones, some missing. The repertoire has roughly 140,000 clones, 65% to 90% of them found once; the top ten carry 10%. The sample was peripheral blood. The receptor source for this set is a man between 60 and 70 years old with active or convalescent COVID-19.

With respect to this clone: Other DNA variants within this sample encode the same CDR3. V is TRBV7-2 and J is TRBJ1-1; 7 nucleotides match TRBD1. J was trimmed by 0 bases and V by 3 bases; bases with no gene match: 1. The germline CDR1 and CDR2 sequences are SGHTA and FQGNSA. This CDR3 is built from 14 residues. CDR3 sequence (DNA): TGTGCCAGCAGCTTGGGACAGTTGAACACTGAAGCTTTCTTT. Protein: CASSLGQLNTEAFF. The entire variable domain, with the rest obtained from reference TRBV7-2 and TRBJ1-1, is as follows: GAGVSQSPSNKVTEKGKDVELRCDPISGHTALYWYRQSLGQGLEFLIYFQGNSAPDKSGLPSDRFSAERTGGSVSTLTIQRTQQEDSAVYLCASSLGQLNTEAFFGQGTRLTVV.

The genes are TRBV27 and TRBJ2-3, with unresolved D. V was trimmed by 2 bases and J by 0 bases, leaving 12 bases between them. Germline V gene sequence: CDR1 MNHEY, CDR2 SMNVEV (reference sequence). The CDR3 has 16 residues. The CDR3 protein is CASSLKAGFSTDTQYF. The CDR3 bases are TGTGCCAGCAGTTTAAAGGCAGGCTTCAGCACAGATACGCAGTATTTT.

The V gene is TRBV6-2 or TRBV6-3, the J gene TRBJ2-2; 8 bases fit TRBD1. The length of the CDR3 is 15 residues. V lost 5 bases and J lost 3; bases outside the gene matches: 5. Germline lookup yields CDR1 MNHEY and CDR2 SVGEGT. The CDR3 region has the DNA TGTGCCAGCAGTCCAACGGACAGGGACACCGGGGAGCTGTTTTTT. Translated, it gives CASSPTDRDTGELFF.

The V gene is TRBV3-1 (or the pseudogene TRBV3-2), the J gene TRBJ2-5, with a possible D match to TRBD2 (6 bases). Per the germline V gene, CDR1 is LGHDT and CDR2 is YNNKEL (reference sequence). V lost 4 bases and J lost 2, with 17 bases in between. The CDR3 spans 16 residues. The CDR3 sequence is CASSLRDGSNQETQYF. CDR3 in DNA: TGTGCCAGCAGCCTGCGGGACGGATCTAATCAAGAGACCCAGTACTTC.

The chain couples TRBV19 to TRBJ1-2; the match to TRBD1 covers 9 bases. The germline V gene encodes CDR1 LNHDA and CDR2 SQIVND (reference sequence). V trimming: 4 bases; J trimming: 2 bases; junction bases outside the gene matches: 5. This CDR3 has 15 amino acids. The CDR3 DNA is TGTGCCAGTAGTACCGGGGGACAGGGCAACTATGGCTACACCTTC. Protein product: CASSTGGQGNYGYTF.

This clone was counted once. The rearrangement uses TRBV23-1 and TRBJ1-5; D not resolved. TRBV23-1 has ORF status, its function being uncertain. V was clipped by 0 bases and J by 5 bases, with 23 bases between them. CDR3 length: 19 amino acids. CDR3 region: CASSQSGSGGLQADQPQHF. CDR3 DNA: TGCGCCAGCAGTCAATCGGGATCTGGCGGGTTGCAGGCTGATCAGCCCCAGCATTTT.

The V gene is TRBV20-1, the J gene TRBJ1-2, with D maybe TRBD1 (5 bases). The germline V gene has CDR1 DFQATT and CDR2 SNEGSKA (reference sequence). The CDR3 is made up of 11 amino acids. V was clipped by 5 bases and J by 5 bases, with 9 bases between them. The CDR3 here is CSAFRQYGYTF. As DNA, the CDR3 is TGCAGTGCTTTCCGACAGTATGGCTACACCTTC.

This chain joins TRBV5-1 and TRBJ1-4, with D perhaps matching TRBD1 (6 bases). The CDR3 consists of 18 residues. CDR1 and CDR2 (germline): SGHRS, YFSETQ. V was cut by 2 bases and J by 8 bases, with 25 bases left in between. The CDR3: CASSLYSGGGSLEEKLFF. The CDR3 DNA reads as TGCGCCAGCAGCTTATATTCCGGTGGGGGCAGCCTGGAGGAAAAACTGTTTTTT.

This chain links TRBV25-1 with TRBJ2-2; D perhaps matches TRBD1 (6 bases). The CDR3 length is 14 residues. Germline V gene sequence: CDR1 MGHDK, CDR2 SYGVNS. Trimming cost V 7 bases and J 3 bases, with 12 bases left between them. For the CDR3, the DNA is TGTGCCAGCACGAGATACAGGGACACCGGGGAGCTGTTTTTT. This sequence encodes CASTRYRDTGELFF.

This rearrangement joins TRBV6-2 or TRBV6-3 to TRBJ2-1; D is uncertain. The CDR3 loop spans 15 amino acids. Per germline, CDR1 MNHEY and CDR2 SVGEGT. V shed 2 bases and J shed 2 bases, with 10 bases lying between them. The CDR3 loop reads CASSYEARAYNEQFF. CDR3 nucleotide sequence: TGTGCCAGCAGTTACGAGGCTAGAGCCTACAATGAGCAGTTCTTC.

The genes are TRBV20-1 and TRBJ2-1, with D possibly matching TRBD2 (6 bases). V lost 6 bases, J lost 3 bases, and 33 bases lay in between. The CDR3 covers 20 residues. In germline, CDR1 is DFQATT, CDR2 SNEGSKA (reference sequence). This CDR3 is CSASFYIDLGGGGSYNEQFF. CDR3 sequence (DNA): TGCAGTGCCAGTTTTTATATTGACCTTGGGGGAGGAGGTAGCTACAATGAGCAGTTCTTC.

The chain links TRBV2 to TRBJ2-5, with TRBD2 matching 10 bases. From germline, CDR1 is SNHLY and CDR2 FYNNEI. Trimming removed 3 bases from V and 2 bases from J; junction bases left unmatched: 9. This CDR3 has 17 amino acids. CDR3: CASSEFGSGGGQETQYF. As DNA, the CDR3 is TGTGCCAGCAGTGAGTTCGGGAGCGGGGGGGGACAAGAGACCCAGTACTTC.

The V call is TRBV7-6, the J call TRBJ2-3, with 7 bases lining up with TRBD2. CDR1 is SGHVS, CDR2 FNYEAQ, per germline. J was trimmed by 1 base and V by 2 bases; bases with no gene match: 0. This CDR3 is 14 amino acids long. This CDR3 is CASSLTSGTDTQYF. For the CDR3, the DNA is TGTGCCAGCAGCTTAACTAGCGGCACAGATACGCAGTATTTT.

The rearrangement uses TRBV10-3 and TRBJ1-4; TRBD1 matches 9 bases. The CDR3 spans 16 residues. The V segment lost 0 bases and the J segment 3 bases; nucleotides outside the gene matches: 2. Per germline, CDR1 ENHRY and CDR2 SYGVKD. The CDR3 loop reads CAISESWDRANEKLFF. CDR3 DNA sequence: TGTGCCATCAGTGAGTCGTGGGACAGGGCTAATGAAAAACTGTTTTTT.

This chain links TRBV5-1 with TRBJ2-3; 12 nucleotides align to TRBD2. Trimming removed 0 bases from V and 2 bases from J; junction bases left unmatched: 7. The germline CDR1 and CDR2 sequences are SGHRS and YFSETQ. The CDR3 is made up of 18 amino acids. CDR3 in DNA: TGCGCCAGCAGCTTGGGACTAGCGGGGGCCAGTTTCACAGATACGCAGTATTTT. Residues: CASSLGLAGASFTDTQYF.